This TCR beta chain was sequenced during a study of blood T cell repertoires in COVID-19. Across the whole study: Sites across the United States, Italy and Spain contributed samples from acute and convalescent COVID-19.

Trimming removed 6 bases from V and 7 bases from J; junction bases left unmatched: 11. The CDR3 extends over 14 amino acids. Germline V gene sequence: CDR1 MDHEN, CDR2 SYDVKM. Repertoires were generated with immunoSEQ multiplex PCR, while TCRdb's copy carries only in-frame clones and drops some. The sample carries about 64,000 clones, over 75% recorded once. This clone was seen more than once but under ten times. The sample comprised peripheral blood. V and J are TRBV28 and TRBJ1-2; TRBD1 matches at 7 bases. The source of this sequence is a human donor in a cohort sampled during active COVID-19. CDR3 amino acids: CASSLPGTVGGYTF. CDR3 sequence (DNA): TGTGCCAGCAGCTTACCCGGGACAGTGGGTGGCTACACCTTC.